This T cell receptor beta chain appears in the sequencing data of a study of human T cells and chemical hapten exposure. Before extraction, the whole blood was not fractionated, and total RNA was taken from it. In the authors' workflow: Sample TCR counts, which ranged from 23,224 to 690,600, had a median of about 100,000. TCRdb re-called the 5' RACE reads with MiXCR, one entry per CDR3 protein. The V and J calls reflect TCRdb's pipeline rather than the authors' work. The sample shows about 81,000 distinct CDR3 sequences, 15% to 20% of them seen only once. Trimming took 3 bases from V and 7 from J, leaving 18 bases between them. The CDR3 covers 16 residues.

The receptor's source is a female donor in good health. The rearrangement links TRBV12-3 or TRBV12-4 to TRBJ2-2; D might be TRBD2 (5 bases). The CDR3 reads CASSFSPVGSGGELFF. The CDR3 region has the DNA TGTGCCAGCAGTTTCTCCCCCGTGGGAAGCGGCGGGGAGCTGTTTTTT.